The sequence of this T cell receptor beta chain was determined in a study of T cells in localized non-small cell lung cancer. Study-wide results and limits: Adjacent lung exhibited a median of about 50 among the 100 most abundant tumor clones. Only one tumor region went through sequencing, so heterogeneity may still be there.

Here immunoSEQ multiplex PCR was the method, and the copy in TCRdb shows in-frame clones only, minus some. The sample carries 50,000 to 60,000 clones, around 81% recorded once. This CDR3 is built from 13 residues. Germline loops: CDR1 SGHDT, CDR2 YYEEEE. The V and J ends lost 4 bases and 1 base respectively, with 8 bases between them. Note on this clone: Its antigen remains unidentified.

The sequenced sample was PBMCs, obtained before any cancer treatment. The receptor was isolated from a woman aged 40 to 75 with stage II lung adenocarcinoma. The J gene is TRBJ1-1, the V gene TRBV5-6; D remains unclear. The CDR3: CASSVRRNTEAFF. In DNA, the CDR3 is TGTGCCAGCAGCGTTCGCAGGAACACTGAAGCTTTCTTT.